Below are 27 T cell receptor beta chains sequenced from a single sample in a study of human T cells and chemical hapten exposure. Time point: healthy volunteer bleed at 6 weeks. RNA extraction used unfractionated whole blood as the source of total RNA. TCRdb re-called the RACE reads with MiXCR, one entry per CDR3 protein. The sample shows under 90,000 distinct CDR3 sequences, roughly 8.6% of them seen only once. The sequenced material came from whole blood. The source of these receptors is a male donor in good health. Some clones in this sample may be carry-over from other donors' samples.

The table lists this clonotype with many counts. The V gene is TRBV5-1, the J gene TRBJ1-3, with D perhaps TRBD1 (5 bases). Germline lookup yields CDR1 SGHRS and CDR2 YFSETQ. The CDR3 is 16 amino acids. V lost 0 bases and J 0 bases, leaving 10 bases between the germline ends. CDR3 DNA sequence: TGCGCCAGCAGCTTGGAAGACAGTAGCTCTGGAAACACCATATATTTT. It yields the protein CASSLEDSSSGNTIYF.

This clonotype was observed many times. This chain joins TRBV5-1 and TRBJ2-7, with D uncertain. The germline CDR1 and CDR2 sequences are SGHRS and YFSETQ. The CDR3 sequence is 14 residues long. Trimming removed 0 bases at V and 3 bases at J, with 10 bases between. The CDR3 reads CASSLVASSYEQYF. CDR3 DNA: TGCGCCAGCAGCTTGGTCGCTTCCAGCTACGAGCAGTACTTC.

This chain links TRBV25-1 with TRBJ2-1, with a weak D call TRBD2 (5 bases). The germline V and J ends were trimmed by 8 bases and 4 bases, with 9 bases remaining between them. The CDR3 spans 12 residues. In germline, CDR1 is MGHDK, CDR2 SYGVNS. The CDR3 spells CASGAVYNEQFF. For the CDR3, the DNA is TGTGCCAGCGGAGCGGTGTACAATGAGCAGTTCTTC.

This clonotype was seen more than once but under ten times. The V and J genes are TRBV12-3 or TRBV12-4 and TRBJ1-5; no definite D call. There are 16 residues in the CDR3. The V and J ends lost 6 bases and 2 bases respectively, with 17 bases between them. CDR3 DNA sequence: TGTGCCAGCAGATCCAGCTGGGGAGAGGGCAATCAGCCCCAGCATTTT. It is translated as CASRSSWGEGNQPQHF.

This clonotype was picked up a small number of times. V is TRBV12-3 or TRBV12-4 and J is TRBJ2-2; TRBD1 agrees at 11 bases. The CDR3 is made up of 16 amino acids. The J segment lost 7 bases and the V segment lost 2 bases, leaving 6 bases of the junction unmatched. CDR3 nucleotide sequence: TGTGCCAGCAGTTTACGGGGACAGGGGGTGTTCGGGGAGCTGTTTTTT. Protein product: CASSLRGQGVFGELFF.

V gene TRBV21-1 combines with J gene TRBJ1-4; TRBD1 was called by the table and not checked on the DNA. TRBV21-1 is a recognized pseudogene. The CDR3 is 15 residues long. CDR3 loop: CASSYRDRMNEKLFF. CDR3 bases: TGTGCCAGCAGCTACCGGGACAGGATGAATGAAAAACTGTTTTTT.

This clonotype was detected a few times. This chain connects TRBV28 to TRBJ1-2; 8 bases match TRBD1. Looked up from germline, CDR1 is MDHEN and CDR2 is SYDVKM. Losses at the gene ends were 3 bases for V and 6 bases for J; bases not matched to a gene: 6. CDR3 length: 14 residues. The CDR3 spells CASSFRTGWDGYTF. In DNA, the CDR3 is TGTGCCAGCAGTTTCCGGACAGGGTGGGATGGCTACACCTTC.

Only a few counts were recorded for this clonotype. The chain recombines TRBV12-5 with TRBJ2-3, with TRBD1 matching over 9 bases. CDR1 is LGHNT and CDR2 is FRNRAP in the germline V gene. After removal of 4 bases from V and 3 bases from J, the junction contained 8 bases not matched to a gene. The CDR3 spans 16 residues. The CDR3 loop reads CASGSDRGPVTDTQYF. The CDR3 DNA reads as TGTGCTAGTGGTTCGGACAGGGGCCCCGTGACAGATACGCAGTATTTT. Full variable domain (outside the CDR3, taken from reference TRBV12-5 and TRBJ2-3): DARVTQTPRHKVTEMGQEVTMRCQPILGHNTVFWYRQTMMQGLELLAYFRNRAPLDDSGMPKDRFSAEMPDATLATLKIQPSEPRDSAVYFCASGSDRGPVTDTQYFGPGTRLTVL.

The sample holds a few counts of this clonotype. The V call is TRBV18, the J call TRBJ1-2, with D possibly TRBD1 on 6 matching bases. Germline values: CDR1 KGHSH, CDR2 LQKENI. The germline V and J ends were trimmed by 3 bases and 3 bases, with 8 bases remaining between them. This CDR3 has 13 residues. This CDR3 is CASSPPGDYGYTF. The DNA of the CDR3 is TGTGCCAGCTCACCCCCAGGGGACTATGGCTACACCTTC.

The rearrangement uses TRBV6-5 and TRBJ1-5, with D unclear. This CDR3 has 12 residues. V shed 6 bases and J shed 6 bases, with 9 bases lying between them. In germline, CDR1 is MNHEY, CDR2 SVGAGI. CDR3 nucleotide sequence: TGTGCCAGCAGCTCTTTCGGTCAGCCCCAGCATTTT. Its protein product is CASSSFGQPQHF.

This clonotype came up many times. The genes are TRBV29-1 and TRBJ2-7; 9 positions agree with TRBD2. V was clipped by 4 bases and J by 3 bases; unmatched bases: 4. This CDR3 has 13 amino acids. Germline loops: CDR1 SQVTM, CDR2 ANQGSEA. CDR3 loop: CSVVGLADYEQYF. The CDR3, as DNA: TGCAGCGTTGTGGGACTAGCTGACTACGAGCAGTACTTC.

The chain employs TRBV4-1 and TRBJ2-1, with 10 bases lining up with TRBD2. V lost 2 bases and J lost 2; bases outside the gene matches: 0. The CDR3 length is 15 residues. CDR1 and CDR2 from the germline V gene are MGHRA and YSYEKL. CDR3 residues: CASSQSGGAYNEQFF. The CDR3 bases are TGCGCCAGCAGCCAAAGCGGGGGGGCCTACAATGAGCAGTTCTTC.

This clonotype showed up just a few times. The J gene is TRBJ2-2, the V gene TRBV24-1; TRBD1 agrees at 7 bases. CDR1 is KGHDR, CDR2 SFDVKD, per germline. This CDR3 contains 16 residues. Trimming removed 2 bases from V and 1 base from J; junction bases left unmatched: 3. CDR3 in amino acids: CATSDSGTENTGELFF. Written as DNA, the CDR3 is TGTGCCACCAGTGATTCCGGGACAGAGAACACCGGGGAGCTGTTTTTT.

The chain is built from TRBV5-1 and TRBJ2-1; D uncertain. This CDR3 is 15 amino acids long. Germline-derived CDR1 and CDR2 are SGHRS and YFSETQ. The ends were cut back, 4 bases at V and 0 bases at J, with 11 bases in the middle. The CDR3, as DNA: TGCGCCAGCAGCCCCCGGCGGAGCTCCTACAATGAGCAGTTCTTC. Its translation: CASSPRRSSYNEQFF.

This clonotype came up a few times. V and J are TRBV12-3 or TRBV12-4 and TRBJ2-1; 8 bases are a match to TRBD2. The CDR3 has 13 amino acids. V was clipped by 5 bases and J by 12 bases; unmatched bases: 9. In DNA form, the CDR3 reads TGTGCCAGCAGTGCCCCGGGACTAGGGGTGCAGTTCTTC. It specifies CASSAPGLGVQFF.

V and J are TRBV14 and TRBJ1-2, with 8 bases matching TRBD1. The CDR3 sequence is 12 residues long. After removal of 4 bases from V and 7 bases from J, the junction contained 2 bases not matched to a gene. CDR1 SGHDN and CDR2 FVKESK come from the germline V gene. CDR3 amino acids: CASSRDRIGYTF. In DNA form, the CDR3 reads TGTGCCAGCAGCCGGGACAGGATTGGCTACACCTTC.

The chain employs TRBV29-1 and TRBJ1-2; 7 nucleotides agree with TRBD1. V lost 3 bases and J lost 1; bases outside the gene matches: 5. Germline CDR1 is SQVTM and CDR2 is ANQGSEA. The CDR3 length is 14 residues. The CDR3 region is CSVDMAGGNYGYTF. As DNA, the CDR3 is TGCAGCGTTGACATGGCAGGGGGTAACTATGGCTACACCTTC.

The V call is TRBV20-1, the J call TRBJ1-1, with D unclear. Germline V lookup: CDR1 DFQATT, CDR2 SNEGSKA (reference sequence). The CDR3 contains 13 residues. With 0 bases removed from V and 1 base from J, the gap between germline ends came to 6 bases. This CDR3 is CSARDWANTEAFF. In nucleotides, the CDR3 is TGCAGTGCTAGAGATTGGGCGAACACTGAAGCTTTCTTT.

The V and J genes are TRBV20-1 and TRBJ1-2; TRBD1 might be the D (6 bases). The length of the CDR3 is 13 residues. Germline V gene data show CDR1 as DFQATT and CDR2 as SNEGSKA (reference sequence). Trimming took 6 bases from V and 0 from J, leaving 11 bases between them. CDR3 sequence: CSAETGPNYGYTF. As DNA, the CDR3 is TGCAGTGCCGAGACAGGTCCTAACTATGGCTACACCTTC.

The CDR3 DNA reads as TGTGCCAGCAGCTCTCAACAGGCCCATAATGAAAAACTGTTTTTT. This gives the protein CASSSQQAHNEKLFF. The gene calls are TRBV7-2 and TRBJ1-4; D might be TRBD1 (5 bases). In germline, CDR1 is SGHTA, CDR2 FQGNSA. Trimming took off 4 bases at V and 4 bases at J, with 13 bases between the two ends. The CDR3 has 15 amino acids. The entire variable domain, with the rest obtained from reference TRBV7-2 and TRBJ1-4, is as follows: GAGVSQSPSNKVTEKGKDVELRCDPISGHTALYWYRQSLGQGLEFLIYFQGNSAPDKSGLPSDRFSAERTGGSVSTLTIQRTQQEDSAVYLCASSSQQAHNEKLFFGSGTQLSVL.

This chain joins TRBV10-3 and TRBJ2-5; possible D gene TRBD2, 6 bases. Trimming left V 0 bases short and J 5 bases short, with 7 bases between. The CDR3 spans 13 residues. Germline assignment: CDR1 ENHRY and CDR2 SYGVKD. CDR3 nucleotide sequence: TGTGCCATCAGTGAGTCGGGACTGGAGACCCAGTACTTC. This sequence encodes CAISESGLETQYF.

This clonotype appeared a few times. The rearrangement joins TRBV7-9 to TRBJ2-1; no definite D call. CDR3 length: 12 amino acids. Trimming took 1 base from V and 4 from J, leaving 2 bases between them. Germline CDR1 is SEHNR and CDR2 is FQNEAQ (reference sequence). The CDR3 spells CASSLGYNEQFF. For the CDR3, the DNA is TGTGCCAGCAGCTTAGGTTACAATGAGCAGTTCTTC.

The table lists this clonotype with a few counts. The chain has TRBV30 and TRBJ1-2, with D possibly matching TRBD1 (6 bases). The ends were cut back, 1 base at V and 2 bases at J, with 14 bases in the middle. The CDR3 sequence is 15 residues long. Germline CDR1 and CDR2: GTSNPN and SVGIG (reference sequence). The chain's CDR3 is CAWSGGQLPNYGYTF. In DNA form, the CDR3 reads TGTGCCTGGAGTGGGGGGCAGCTACCCAACTATGGCTACACCTTC. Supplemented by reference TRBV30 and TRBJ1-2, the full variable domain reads SQTIHQWPATLVQPVGSPLSLECTVEGTSNPNLYWYRQAAGRGLQLLFYSVGIGQISSEVPQNLSASRPQDRQFILSSKKLLLSDSGFYLCAWSGGQLPNYGYTFGSGTRLTVV.

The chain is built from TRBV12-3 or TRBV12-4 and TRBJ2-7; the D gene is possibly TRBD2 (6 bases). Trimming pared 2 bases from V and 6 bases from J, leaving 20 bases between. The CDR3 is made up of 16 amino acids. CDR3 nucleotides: TGTGCCAGCAGTTTACCGGCCTTGCGGGAAGGATCCGAGCAGTACTTC. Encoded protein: CASSLPALREGSEQYF.

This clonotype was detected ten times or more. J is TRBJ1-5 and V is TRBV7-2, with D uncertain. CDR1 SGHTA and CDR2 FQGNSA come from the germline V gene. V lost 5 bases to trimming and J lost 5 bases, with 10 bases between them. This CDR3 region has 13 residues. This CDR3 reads CASSAGAHQPQHF. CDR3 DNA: TGTGCCAGCAGCGCGGGAGCCCATCAGCCCCAGCATTTT.

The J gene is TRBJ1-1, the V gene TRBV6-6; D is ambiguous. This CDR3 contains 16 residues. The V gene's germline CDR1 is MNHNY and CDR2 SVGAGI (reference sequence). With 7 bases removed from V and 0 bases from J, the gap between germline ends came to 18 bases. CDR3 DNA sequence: TGTGCCAGCACCCTTCAACAAGAGACCATGAACACTGAAGCTTTCTTT. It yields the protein CASTLQQETMNTEAFF.

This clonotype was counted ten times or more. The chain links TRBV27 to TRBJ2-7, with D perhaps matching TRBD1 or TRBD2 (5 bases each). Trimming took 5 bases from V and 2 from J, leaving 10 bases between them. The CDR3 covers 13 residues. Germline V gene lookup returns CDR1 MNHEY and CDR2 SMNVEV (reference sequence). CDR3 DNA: TGTGCCAGCAGTCCGGGACCGACCTACGAGCAGTACTTC. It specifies CASSPGPTYEQYF.